The T cell receptor (beta chain) under discussion was sequenced for a study of cytomegalovirus exposure and HLA in healthy donors. At the level of the study: Tens of millions of unique TCR sequences came from HLA-typed donors in an early release.

The primer mix had 60 Vbeta and 13 Jbeta primers. Generated by immunoSEQ multiplex PCR, the TCRdb table keeps only in-frame clones and is missing some. This repertoire includes about 58,000 clones. The CDR3 runs to 12 residues. The germline gives CDR1 MGHDK, CDR2 SYGVNS. V gave up 5 bases and J gave up 7 bases, with 11 bases separating them. This chain connects TRBV25-1 to TRBJ1-1; D is possibly TRBD1 (5 bases). The TCR was taken from a woman under 30 in good health and CMV-seronegative. The sequenced material came from PBMCs. The CDR3 region is CASSLGALEAFF. In nucleotides, the CDR3 is TGTGCCAGCAGTCTAGGGGCCCTTGAAGCTTTCTTT.